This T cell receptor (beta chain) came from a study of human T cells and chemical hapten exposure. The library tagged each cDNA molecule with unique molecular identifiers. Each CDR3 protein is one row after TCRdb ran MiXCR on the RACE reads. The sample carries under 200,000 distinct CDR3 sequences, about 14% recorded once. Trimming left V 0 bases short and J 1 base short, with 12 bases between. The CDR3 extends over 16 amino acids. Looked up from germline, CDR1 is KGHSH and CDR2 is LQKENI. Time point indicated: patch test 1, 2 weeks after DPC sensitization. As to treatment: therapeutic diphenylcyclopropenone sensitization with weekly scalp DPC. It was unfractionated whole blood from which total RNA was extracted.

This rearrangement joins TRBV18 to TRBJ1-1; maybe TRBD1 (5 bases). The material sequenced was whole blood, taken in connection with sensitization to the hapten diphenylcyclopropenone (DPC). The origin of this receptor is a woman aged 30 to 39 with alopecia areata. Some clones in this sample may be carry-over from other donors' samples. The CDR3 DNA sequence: TGTGCCAGCTCACCACCTAACCAGGGTCAGAACACTGAAGCTTTCTTT. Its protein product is CASSPPNQGQNTEAFF.